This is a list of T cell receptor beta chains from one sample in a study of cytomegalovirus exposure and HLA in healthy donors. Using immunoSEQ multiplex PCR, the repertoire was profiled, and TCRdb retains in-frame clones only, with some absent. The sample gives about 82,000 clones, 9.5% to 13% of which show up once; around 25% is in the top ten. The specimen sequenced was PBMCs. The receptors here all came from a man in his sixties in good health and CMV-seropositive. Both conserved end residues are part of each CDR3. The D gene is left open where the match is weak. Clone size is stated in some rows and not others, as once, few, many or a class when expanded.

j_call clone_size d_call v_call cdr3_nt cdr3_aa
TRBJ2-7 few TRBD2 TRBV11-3 TGTGCCAGCAGCTTAGGGCGGGAGAGGGGCCACGAGCAGTACTTC CASSLGRERGHEQYF
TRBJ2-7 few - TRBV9 TGTGCCAGCAGCCCAAGACAGGAGAACTACGAGCAGTACTTC CASSPRQENYEQYF
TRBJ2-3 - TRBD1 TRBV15 TGTGCCACCCGCAAGGACAGGGGGGGAGATACGCAGTATTTT CATRKDRGGDTQYF
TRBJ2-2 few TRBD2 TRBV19 TGTGCCAGTAGTATACAGCGGGGCGGGGAGCTGTTTTTT CASSIQRGGELFF
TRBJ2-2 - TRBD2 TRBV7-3 TGTGCCAGCAGCCCCGGCGTAGCGGGGGGTCCCGGGGAGCTGTTTTTT CASSPGVAGGPGELFF
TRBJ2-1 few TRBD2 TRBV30 TGTGCCTGGAGTGGTGCGGGAGGGGGTGAGCAGTTCTTC CAWSGAGGGEQFF
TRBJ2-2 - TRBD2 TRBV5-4 TGTGCCAGCAGCTTAGCGGGAGAGACCGGGGAGCTGTTTTTT CASSLAGETGELFF
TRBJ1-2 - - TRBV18 TGTGCCAGCTCACGGACAGCCACCTATGGCTACACCTTC CASSRTATYGYTF
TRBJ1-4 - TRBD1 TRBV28 TGTGCCAGCAGCACGGACAGGGTAGGATTTGAAAAACTGTTTTTT CASSTDRVGFEKLFF
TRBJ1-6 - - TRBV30 TGTGCCTGCTCCACAGAGTTTAATTCACCCCTCCACTTT CACSTEFNSPLHF
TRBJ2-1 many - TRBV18 TGTGCCAGCTCACCGCGAACAGGGATCGATGAGCAGTTCTTC CASSPRTGIDEQFF
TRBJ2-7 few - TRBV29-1 TGCAGCGCCTCAACAGGGTTAGATAACGAGCAGTACTTC CSASTGLDNEQYF
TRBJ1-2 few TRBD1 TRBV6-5 TGTGCCAGCCGGCCAGGGGGCAGCTATGGCTACACCTTC CASRPGGSYGYTF
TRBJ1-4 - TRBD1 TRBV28 TGTGCCAGCAGTTTCCAGGGGGCCGCGGGTGAAAAACTGTTTTTT CASSFQGAAGEKLFF
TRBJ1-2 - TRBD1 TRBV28 TGTGCCAGCAGTTTGTTCGGCTGGGACAGGGAGGTTGAATCCCTCCACTTC CASSLFGWDREVESLHF
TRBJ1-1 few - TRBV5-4 TGTGCCGGCAGCTTTCGGGGGAACACTGAAGCTTTCTTT CAGSFRGNTEAFF
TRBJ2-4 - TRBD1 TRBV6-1 TGTGCCAGCAGTACCGATCCAGGGGGCTTAAACATTCAGTACTTC CASSTDPGGLNIQYF
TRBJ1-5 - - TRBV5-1 TGCGCCAGCAGCTTGGCCGGAGGGGATCAGCCCCAGCATTTT CASSLAGGDQPQHF
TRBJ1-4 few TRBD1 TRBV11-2 TGTGCCAGCAGCGATCAGGGGGCAAGTGATGAAAAACTGTTTTTT CASSDQGASDEKLFF
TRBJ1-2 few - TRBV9 TGTGCCAGCAGCCCGGGGACACCCCTAAACTATGGCTACACCTTC CASSPGTPLNYGYTF
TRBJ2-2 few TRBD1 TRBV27 TGTGCCAGCAGTTTACCCGGGACAGGGAGGGACGGGGAGCTGTTTTTT CASSLPGTGRDGELFF
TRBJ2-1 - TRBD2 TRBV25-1 TGTGCCAGCAGTAAATCCGGGAGGACCTACAATGAGCAGTTCTTC CASSKSGRTYNEQFF
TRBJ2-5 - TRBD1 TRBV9 TGTGCCAGCAGCGTGGGGACAGGGGGTATCGTAGGGGCCCAAGAGACCCAGTACTTC CASSVGTGGIVGAQETQYF
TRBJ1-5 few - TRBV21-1 TGTGCCCTAAGGGACAGGGAGCTTCAGCCCCAGCATTTT CALRDRELQPQHF
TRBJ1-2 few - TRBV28 TGTGCCTTTGGGGGAGGGCCTGGGGGCTACACCTTC CAFGGGPGGYTF
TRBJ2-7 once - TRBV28 TGTGCCAGCACCGATTCCCGGGACACTTCTTACGAGCAGTACTTC CASTDSRDTSYEQYF
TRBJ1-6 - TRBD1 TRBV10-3 TGTGCCATCAGTGAGCGGGGACAGGGGACAAATTCACCCCTCCACTTT CAISERGQGTNSPLHF
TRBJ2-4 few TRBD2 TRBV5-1 TGCGCCAGCAGCTTGGCCGGGGGGGCCGGAGAAAACATTCAGTACTTC CASSLAGGAGENIQYF
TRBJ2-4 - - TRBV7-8 TGTGCCAGCAGCTCCCCGGGACTAGCCAAAAACATTCAGTACTTC CASSSPGLAKNIQYF
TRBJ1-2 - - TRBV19 TGTGCCAGTAGTACCTCAGGTGGCGGCTACACCTTC CASSTSGGGYTF
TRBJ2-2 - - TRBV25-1 TGTGCCAGCAGTGAACCCAGCGAACTACCCAGGAACACCGGGGAGCTGTTTTTT CASSEPSELPRNTGELFF
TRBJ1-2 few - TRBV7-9 TGTGCCAGCAGCCTCTCCTTGCTGGACAGCTCAGGTGGCTACACCTTC CASSLSLLDSSGGYTF
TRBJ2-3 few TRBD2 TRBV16 TGTGCCAGCAGCCAACAGCGGGGGAGCACAGATACGCAGTATTTT CASSQQRGSTDTQYF
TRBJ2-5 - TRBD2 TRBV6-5 TGTGCCAGCAGAACTAGCGGGAGCGGTGGAGAGACCCAGTACTTC CASRTSGSGGETQYF
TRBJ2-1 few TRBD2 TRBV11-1 TGTGCCAGCAGCCTCTTAGCGGGAGTTAGCTACAATGAGCAGTTCTTC CASSLLAGVSYNEQFF
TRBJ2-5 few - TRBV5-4 TGTGCCAGCAGCTCCCGACAGGGAGGATCGGAGACCCAGTACTTC CASSSRQGGSETQYF
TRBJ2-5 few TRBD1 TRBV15 TGTGCCACCAGCCGGGACAGCCACCAAGAGACCCAGTACTTC CATSRDSHQETQYF
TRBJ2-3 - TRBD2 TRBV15 TGTGCCACCAGCAGAGTTACTAGCGGGCGCACAGATACGCAGTATTTT CATSRVTSGRTDTQYF
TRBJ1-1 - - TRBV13 TGTGCCAGCAGCTTGGGGGCCACGAACACTGAAGCTTTCTTT CASSLGATNTEAFF
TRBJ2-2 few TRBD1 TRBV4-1 TGCGCCAGCAGCCGTACGGTTGGACAGGGGGTTAAACGGGACACCGGGGAGCTGTTTTTT CASSRTVGQGVKRDTGELFF